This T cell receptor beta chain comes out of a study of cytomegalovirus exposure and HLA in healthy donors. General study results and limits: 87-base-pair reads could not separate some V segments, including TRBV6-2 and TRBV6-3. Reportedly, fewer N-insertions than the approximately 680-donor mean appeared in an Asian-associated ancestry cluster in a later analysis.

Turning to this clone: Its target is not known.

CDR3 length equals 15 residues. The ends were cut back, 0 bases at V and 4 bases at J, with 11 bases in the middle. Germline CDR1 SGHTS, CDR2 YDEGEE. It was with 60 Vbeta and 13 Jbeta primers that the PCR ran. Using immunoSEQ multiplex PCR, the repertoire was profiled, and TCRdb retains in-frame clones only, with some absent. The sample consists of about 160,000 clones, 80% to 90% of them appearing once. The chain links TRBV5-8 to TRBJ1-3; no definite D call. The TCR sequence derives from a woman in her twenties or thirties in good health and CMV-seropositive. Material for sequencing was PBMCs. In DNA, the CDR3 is TGTGCCAGCAGCTTGGGGGTTCGGAGCGGAAACACCATATATTTT. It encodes CASSLGVRSGNTIYF.